This T cell receptor (beta chain) was profiled in a study of blood T cell repertoires in COVID-19. Trimming cost V 6 bases and J 5 bases, with 7 bases left between them. From germline, CDR1 is DFQATT and CDR2 SNEGSKA (reference sequence). The CDR3 consists of 10 residues. Sequencing used immunoSEQ multiplex PCR; TCRdb keeps in-frame clones, though not all of them. The sample gives about 300,000 clones, roughly 91% of which show up once; roughly 2.9% is in the top ten. The V and J genes are TRBV20-1 and TRBJ1-2; D unclear. Sequencing used PBMCs or T cells enriched from blood (not recorded which). This receptor was identified in a woman aged 45-65 years who had been exposed to COVID-19. The CDR3 loop is CSAPLYGYTF. The CDR3 DNA reads as TGCAGTGCCCCTCTTTATGGCTACACCTTC.